The rows below give T cell receptor beta chains drawn from one sample of a study of spatial heterogeneity in lung cancer. TCRdb reprocessed the 5' RACE reads with MiXCR, giving one entry per CDR3 protein. The data show about 10,000 distinct CDR3 sequences, about 6% seen once. The starting material was lung tumor tissue, obtained at surgery. These receptors were taken from a male donor with early-stage non-small cell lung cancer. Each CDR3 is given with its conserved first and last residue. Fields, in order: clone size, V gene, CDR3 length, J gene, D gene, CDR3 protein, CDR3 DNA. The D gene is left open where the match is weak. The size entry is marked missing in some rows and otherwise reads once, few, many or a size class.

>many|TRBV6-1|16|TRBJ2-7|NA
CASSDPGWGLRYEQYF
TGTGCCAGCAGTGATCCCGGGTGGGGTCTTCGCTACGAGCAGTACTTC
>medium-sized|TRBV12-3/TRBV12-4|14|TRBJ2-1|TRBD1
CATRTGLSYNEQFF
TGTGCCACCAGGACAGGTCTCTCCTACAATGAGCAGTTCTTC
>many|TRBV20-1|10|TRBJ1-2|NA
CSARVDSYTF
TGCAGTGCCAGAGTCGACTCCTACACCTTC
>many|TRBV5-1|11|TRBJ2-1|NA
CASSEGRRQFF
TGCGCCAGCAGCGAGGGTAGGCGGCAGTTCTTC
>many|TRBV10-3|11|TRBJ2-3|NA
CAIWTFGTQYF
TGTGCCATCTGGACTTTTGGTACGCAGTATTTT
>many|TRBV20-1|15|TRBJ2-1|NA
CSAAPRLSSYNEQFF
TGCAGTGCTGCACCCCGGCTAAGCTCCTACAATGAGCAGTTCTTC
>many|TRBV7-9|12|TRBJ1-1|NA
CASSSANFEAFF
TGTGCCAGCAGTTCAGCAAATTTTGAAGCTTTCTTT
>many|TRBV7-2|16|TRBJ1-1|TRBD1
CASSLVFRQGATEAFF
TGTGCCAGCAGCTTAGTATTTCGACAGGGGGCAACTGAAGCTTTCTTT
>many|TRBV2|12|TRBJ1-2|NA
CASSESIYGYTF
TGTGCCAGCAGTGAAAGCATCTATGGCTACACCTTC
>many|TRBV7-9|16|TRBJ1-1|NA
CASSLVPRVSLTEAFF
TGTGCCAGCAGCTTAGTTCCCCGGGTCTCATTGACTGAAGCTTTCTTT
>many|TRBV5-1|14|TRBJ1-6|NA
CASSLVGRGEILHF
TGCGCCAGCAGCTTGGTCGGACGGGGCGAAATCCTCCACTTT
>many|TRBV29-1|13|TRBJ1-2|NA
CSVRDPANYGYTF
TGCAGCGTAAGAGACCCAGCTAACTATGGCTACACCTTC
>many|TRBV7-9|13|TRBJ1-2|NA
CASNNFGFYGYTF
TGTGCCAGCAACAACTTCGGGTTCTATGGCTACACCTTC
>many|TRBV12-3/TRBV12-4|12|TRBJ1-1|NA
CASSFGPWGAFF
TGTGCCAGCAGTTTCGGGCCATGGGGAGCTTTCTTT
>medium-sized|TRBV7-2|15|TRBJ2-2|TRBD1
CASSSGQGASGELFF
TGTGCCAGCAGCTCGGGACAGGGGGCGAGCGGGGAGCTGTTTTTT
>many|TRBV6-1|13|TRBJ1-6|NA
CASSENMDSPLHF
TGTGCCAGCAGTGAAAACATGGATTCACCCCTCCACTTT
>many|TRBV20-1|15|TRBJ1-1|NA
CSARGNADMNTEAFF
TGCAGTGCTAGAGGGAATGCAGATATGAACACTGAAGCTTTCTTT
>NA|TRBV19|19|TRBJ2-1|NA
CASSIDPYPDSYAYNEQFF
TGTGCCAGTAGTATAGATCCATACCCGGACAGCTACGCCTACAATGAGCAGTTCTTC
>many|TRBV5-1|15|TRBJ2-2|TRBD1
CASSLVQGATGELFF
TGCGCCAGCAGCTTGGTGCAGGGGGCCACCGGGGAGCTGTTTTTT
>many|TRBV12-5|16|TRBJ1-1|TRBD1
CASGQRQGRRDTEAFF
TGTGCTAGTGGCCAAAGACAGGGACGGCGGGACACTGAAGCTTTCTTT
>many|TRBV5-5|14|TRBJ2-3|TRBD1
CASSLAGGVDTQYF
TGTGCCAGCAGCTTGGCAGGGGGCGTGGATACGCAGTATTTT
>medium-sized|TRBV6-6|14|TRBJ2-7|NA
CASSYVGTGYEQYF
TGTGCCAGCAGTTACGTAGGGACGGGCTACGAGCAGTACTTC
>many|TRBV5-6|14|TRBJ2-7|TRBD1
CASSSWDRGLEQYF
TGTGCCAGCAGCTCATGGGACAGGGGGCTCGAGCAGTACTTC
>many|TRBV9|15|TRBJ2-1|NA
CASSLLGEDYNEQFF
TGTGCCAGCAGCCTTCTAGGGGAAGACTACAATGAGCAGTTCTTC
>many|TRBV3-1|13|TRBJ2-7|NA
CASSLLGTYEQYF
TGTGCCAGCAGCCTCCTGGGGACCTACGAGCAGTACTTC
>many|TRBV12-3/TRBV12-4|14|TRBJ1-5|NA
CASSITGSNQPQHF
TGTGCCAGCAGTATAACAGGATCCAATCAGCCCCAGCATTTT
>medium-sized|TRBV7-9|15|TRBJ1-5|TRBD1
CASSSWTGSNQPQHF
TGTGCCAGCAGCTCTTGGACAGGGAGCAATCAGCCCCAGCATTTT
>many|TRBV4-1|15|TRBJ2-5|NA
CASSQEGWGEETQYF
TGCGCCAGCAGCCAAGAAGGGTGGGGGGAAGAGACCCAGTACTTC
>NA|TRBV30|14|TRBJ2-1|NA
CAWGGGPGNNEQFF
TGTGCCTGGGGAGGGGGTCCGGGGAACAATGAGCAGTTCTTC
>many|TRBV28|15|TRBJ2-5|NA
CASSPGPGSRETQYF
TGTGCCAGCAGTCCTGGCCCAGGGTCTAGGGAGACCCAGTACTTC
>many|TRBV9|15|TRBJ2-5|TRBD2
CASTPLAGMEETQYF
TGTGCCAGCACCCCACTAGCGGGGATGGAAGAGACCCAGTACTTC
>NA|TRBV6-6|13|TRBJ2-5|NA
CASHPGEGETQYF
TGTGCCAGTCACCCGGGCGAGGGCGAGACCCAGTACTTC
>many|TRBV5-1|16|TRBJ2-1|NA
CASSLEAASSYNEQFF
TGCGCCAGCAGCTTGGAGGCCGCCAGCTCCTACAATGAGCAGTTCTTC
>many|TRBV10-1|11|TRBJ2-1|NA
CASSELGEQFF
TGCGCCAGCAGTGAGCTGGGTGAGCAGTTCTTC
>NA|TRBV2|14|TRBJ1-1|NA
CASKGGAATTEAFF
TGTGCCAGCAAGGGTGGGGCGGCCACTACTGAAGCTTTCTTT
>many|TRBV11-2|13|TRBJ1-6|TRBD1
CASSLQGDSPLHF
TGTGCCAGCAGCTTACAGGGGGACTCACCCCTCCACTTT
>NA|TRBV29-1|12|TRBJ2-7|NA
CSVEWAPYEQYF
TGCAGCGTTGAATGGGCCCCCTACGAGCAGTACTTC
>many|TRBV27|14|TRBJ2-4|TRBD1
CASSLGQGGYIQYF
TGTGCCAGCAGTTTAGGACAGGGAGGATACATTCAGTACTTC
>many|TRBV7-6|14|TRBJ1-2|NA
CASSLKAGSYGYTF
TGTGCCAGCAGCTTAAAGGCCGGCAGCTATGGCTACACCTTC
>few|TRBV12-3/TRBV12-4|13|TRBJ1-5|TRBD1
CASKGQSNQPQHF
TGTGCCAGCAAGGGACAGTCAAATCAGCCCCAGCATTTT
>many|TRBV14|12|TRBJ1-6|NA
CASGGLHSPLHF
TGTGCCAGCGGAGGACTTCATTCACCCCTCCACTTT
>many|TRBV11-2|14|TRBJ2-1|NA
CASSLAGPIHEQFF
TGTGCCAGCAGCTTAGCGGGGCCAATCCATGAGCAGTTCTTC
>many|TRBV20-1|14|TRBJ1-5|NA
CSATSTRPNQPQHF
TGCAGTGCAACTTCGACCCGCCCCAATCAGCCCCAGCATTTT
>many|TRBV20-1|14|TRBJ2-4|NA
CSARRLGAKNIQYF
TGCAGTGCTAGACGCCTGGGGGCCAAAAACATTCAGTACTTC
>many|TRBV3-1|13|TRBJ1-1|NA
CASSQGTGTEAFF
TGTGCCAGCAGCCAGGGGACTGGCACTGAAGCTTTCTTT
>many|TRBV12-3/TRBV12-4|13|TRBJ1-1|NA
CASSLDRDQEAFF
TGTGCCAGCAGTTTAGACAGGGACCAAGAAGCTTTCTTT
>medium-sized|TRBV4-1|16|TRBJ1-2|TRBD1
CASSQDPTGGRYGYTF
TGCGCCAGCAGCCAAGACCCAACAGGGGGCCGCTATGGCTACACCTTC
>many|TRBV5-1|15|TRBJ1-6|NA
CASSLSGKVGPTLHF
TGCGCCAGCAGCTTGAGCGGAAAAGTTGGGCCGACCCTCCACTTT
>many|TRBV12-3/TRBV12-4|18|TRBJ2-2|NA
CASSPESLGWQNTGELFF
TGTGCCAGCTCCCCGGAGTCCCTCGGCTGGCAGAACACCGGGGAGCTGTTTTTT
>many|TRBV6-4|15|TRBJ1-3|NA
CASSLYGSSGNTIYF
TGTGCCAGCAGCCTTTACGGGAGCTCTGGAAACACCATATATTTT
>few|TRBV18|15|TRBJ1-1|NA
CASSPVWGVGTEAFF
TGTGCCAGCTCACCAGTCTGGGGGGTAGGGACTGAAGCTTTCTTT
>many|TRBV7-2|13|TRBJ2-3|NA
CASSKGGTDTQYF
TGTGCCAGCAGCAAAGGGGGCACAGATACGCAGTATTTT
>many|TRBV5-1|15|TRBJ2-5|NA
CASSLGAGVEETQYF
TGCGCCAGCAGCTTGGGGGCTGGGGTCGAAGAGACCCAGTACTTC
>few|TRBV4-1|18|TRBJ2-7|NA
CASSQETFMAGLSYEQYF
TGCGCCAGCAGCCAAGAAACCTTTATGGCGGGGCTATCCTACGAGCAGTACTTC